This T cell receptor beta chain is from a study of PD-1 blockade in classical Hodgkin lymphoma (dated by TCRdb to the early 2020s). Notes on the research overall: Nivolumab dosing was 3 mg/kg intravenously every 2 weeks, continuing until either disease progression or unacceptable toxicity. A peripheral blood immune signature of response to PD-1 blockade in classical Hodgkin lymphoma was defined using TCR beta sequencing and CyTOF. Study-wide findings and limitations: Baseline diversity similar to that of newly diagnosed patients was observed in trial patients achieving complete response, whereas significantly lower diversity was observed in partial responders and progressors. Lower diversity was observed in patients in whom nivolumab was started less than 1 year after ASCT, and these patients were excluded from later analyses so that confounding by immune reconstitution would be avoided. The study was limited to a single clinical trial cohort, and causes of repertoire differences, possibly disease activity or prior therapy, remained undefined. A significant rise by C4D1 was seen in CD4+ but not CD8+ TCR diversity (p=0.0027 vs p=0.16), with the rise being most apparent in complete responders (p=0.02). Newly diagnosed patients were reported to have lower baseline TCR diversity than healthy donors, and relapsed/refractory patients were reported to have lower baseline TCR diversity still.

Explained via the paper, the time point label denotes: cycle 2 day 1 (C2D1) of nivolumab. Relapse after autologous stem cell transplantation had occurred in all trial patients, and cohorts A, B and C were distinguished by prior brentuximab vedotin exposure. A total of over 50 patients with relapsed/refractory classical Hodgkin lymphoma made up the trial cohort, and each patient's best overall response was complete response, partial response or progressive disease. Trial patients were treated with single-agent nivolumab in the multi-cohort phase II CheckMate 205 trial. An independent review committee assessed best overall response using the 2007 International Working Group response criteria. PBMCs from the trial were collected at three points: immediately before nivolumab initiation (C1D1), and during therapy at cycle 2 day 1 and cycle 4 day 1. Peripheral blood was collected in 8 mL Vacutainer Cell Preparation Tubes, from which PBMCs were isolated by centrifugation and then cryopreserved.

For this clone: The target of this receptor is not known. No much larger clonotype is one base removed from it; base qualities were not supplied.

Genomic DNA was isolated using the Qiagen DNeasy kit from unsorted PBMCs as well as from negatively selected CD4+ and CD8+ fractions. TCR beta CDR3 regions were subjected to amplification by immunoSEQ multiplex PCR with primers that anneal to V and J segments. A synthetic immune receptor repertoire was used to minimize amplification bias, and any residual bias was removed computationally once sequencing was done. The study's processing was this. Custom Python scripts were used to quantify repertoire diversity as the Shannon entropy index. Unsorted, CD4+ and CD8+ repertoires were analyzed separately, except in combined analyses where CD4+ and CD8+ sequences were merged in silico. Clonal expansion was defined as at least a 2-fold frequency increase after treatment relative to C1D1, with a pseudocount of 0.5 for undetected baseline clones. Singleton clones were defined as clones with 0 or 1 copy at C1D1, and non-singleton clones were defined as clones with 2 or more copies. Clones expanded in unsorted samples were labelled as CD4+, CD8+ or unknown by matching protein sequences in sorted samples from the same patient. Wilcoxon tests on paired samples were used to test changes in diversity from C1D1 to C4D1. In TCRdb, the immuneACCESS table is reduced to in-frame sequences with V and J assigned. These tables do not hold every clone; where another copy was compared, an unresolved V gene accounts for under half, and the others remain unexplained. V and J calls and clone size are as listed in that table; D and trimming were resolved from the DNA. This sample holds approximately 50,000 clones; more than 75% were observed only once. Of the sample, under 6.5% falls within the top ten clones.

Trimming removed 4 bases from V and 2 bases from J; the gene matches leave 4 bases unexplained. Inclusive of the bounding cysteine and phenylalanine, the CDR3 is 15 residues long. Only the CDR3 region is kept as DNA, spanning 45 bases read in frame from base 1. In the germline V gene, CDR1 corresponds to SGHRS and CDR2 to YFSETQ. Sequenced material: peripheral blood mononuclear cells (PBMCs), taken before the second cycle of nivolumab. The clonotype comes from a human donor with classical Hodgkin lymphoma. This receptor chain uses TRBV5-1 and TRBJ2-5; TRBD2 aligns with 11 central bases. DNA sequence: TGCGCCAGCAGCGCTGTAGCGGGGGGGCAAGAGACCCAGTACTTC. Its coded protein is CASSAVAGGQETQYF.